Sequencing of this T cell receptor (beta chain) was carried out in a study of cytomegalovirus exposure and HLA in healthy donors. The PCR made use of 60 Vbeta and 13 Jbeta primers. Data came from immunoSEQ multiplex PCR; TCRdb stores just in-frame clones and leaves some out. Altogether 100,000 or so clones are present, 74% being singletons, with the ten largest covering roughly 2.7%. Study observations and caveats: Prior analysis indicated that the majority of TCR beta V segments exhibited productivity approximately 90% or approximately 30% of the time. The study put 150 to 200 TCR beta chains on its list as cytomegalovirus-associated. A later analysis linked about 17,000 TCR beta sequences to HLA alleles at 0.05 false discovery rate.

A word on this clone: Its antigen remains unknown.

This TCR came from a man aged 50-59 years in good health and CMV-seropositive. Sample: PBMCs.

CDR3 nucleotides: TGTGCCAGCAGCCCCGTCTGGGGCGACACTGAAGCTTTCTTT. Encoded protein: CASSPVWGDTEAFF. The chain combines TRBV6-5 with TRBJ1-1; tentative D call: TRBD1 (5 bases). Germline V gives CDR1 MNHEY, CDR2 SVGAGI. Trimming stripped 6 bases from V and 3 bases from J, with 14 bases between. The CDR3 sequence is 14 residues long.